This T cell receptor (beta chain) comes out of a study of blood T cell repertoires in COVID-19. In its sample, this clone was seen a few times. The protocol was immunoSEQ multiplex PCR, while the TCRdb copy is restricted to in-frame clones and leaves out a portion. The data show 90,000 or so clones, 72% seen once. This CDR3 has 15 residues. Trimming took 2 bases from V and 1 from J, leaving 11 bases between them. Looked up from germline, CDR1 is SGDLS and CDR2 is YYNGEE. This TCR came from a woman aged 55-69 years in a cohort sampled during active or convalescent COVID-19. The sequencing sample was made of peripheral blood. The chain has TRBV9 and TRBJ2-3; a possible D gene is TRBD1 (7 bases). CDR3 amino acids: CASSVQGGRTDTQYF. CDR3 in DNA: TGTGCCAGCAGCGTGCAGGGGGGTCGCACAGATACGCAGTATTTT.